This TCR beta chain comes out of a study of PD-L1 blockade in urothelial cancer (TCRdb year 2017). With respect to the entire study: Every patient began therapy around 2014 and was given atezolizumab 1,200 mg intravenously every 3 weeks. Blood samples were analyzed at 3 weeks after treatment start (second dose) and at 6 weeks after treatment start. Blood samples gave median yields of around 150,000 T cells and over 80,000 unique TCRs, along with a median clonality of approximately 0.08. Somatic, immune and clinical correlates of response to PD-L1 blockade with atezolizumab in urothelial cancer were the focus of an exploratory multi-omic analysis. Pretreatment blood TCR-seq was available for 27 to 30 patients, at least one posttreatment blood collection was obtained for 25 or so patients, and tumor TCR-seq was available for 25 or so patients. About 85% of the roughly 29 patients were males with bladder-origin urothelial cancer, and about 60% of the roughly 29 reported a prior smoking history. An ECOG performance status of 0 or 1 was recorded for the patients, and 0 to 3 prior chemotherapy regimens had been received by the patients. Durable clinical benefit was defined as progression-free survival longer than 6 months, and TCR features were also tested against progression-free and overall survival. Several patients reached durable clinical benefit, while 20 to 25 patients did not. Whole exome sequencing and RNA sequencing of pretreatment tumors were performed alongside TCR sequencing in the same patients. Pretreatment tumor samples and matched peripheral blood, collected serially before and after atezolizumab treatment, underwent TCR sequencing. Here is what the overall study found, with its caveats: Improved progression-free and overall survival was associated with having pretreatment peripheral blood TCR clonality below the median. Patients with durable benefit showed greater expansion of tumor-associated TCR clones in peripheral blood 3 weeks after starting treatment (n of about 20, p = 0.022). Because the sample size was small (n of about 29) and many of the analyses were exploratory, the results are meant to be hypothesis-generating.

As regards this clone: Its antigen is not yet known. No quality values exist for individual bases; no much larger clone is one base distant.

Synthetic TCR analog templates were spiked into each PCR to estimate absolute template abundance from read counts. Using the immunoSEQ assay, TCRbeta CDR3 regions were amplified from genomic DNA with bias-controlled V and J gene primers. Sequencing of rearranged TCRbeta segments was done at approximately 20X coverage. On the authors' methods: Clustering was used to correct sequencing errors, and CDR3s were annotated against IMGT to assign V, D and J genes. Only productive TCRbeta rearrangements were used in downstream analyses, excluding out-of-frame or stop-codon sequences. Clonality was computed as one minus Shannon entropy normalized by the log of the number of unique productive sequences. Fisher's exact test with Benjamini-Hochberg correction, at a threshold of adjusted p below 0.01, was used to find clones that differed between time points or between blood and tumor. Drawn from immuneACCESS, this table holds only the in-frame rearrangements with V and J called that TCRdb kept. Clones are partly lost; checked studies trace under half to an unresolved V gene and leave the rest unexplained. V and J calls and clone size come straight from that table; D and trimming were deduced from the DNA. Here the sample has 40,000 to 45,000 clones; about 88% occur a single time. Clones ranked in the top ten supply 2% to 3% of the sample.

According to the study, the label for this sample's time point signals: peripheral blood 6 weeks after treatment start. The cohort included 29 patients with locally advanced or metastatic urothelial carcinoma who were treated at Memorial Sloan Kettering on a trial protocol. Peripheral blood mononuclear cells were collected pretreatment and during treatment, with between 1 and 8 total time points per patient. The Qiagen DNeasy Blood extraction kit was used to purify genomic DNA from total PBMCs and tumor samples. Collected pretreatment and during treatment, PBMCs were isolated and stored as previously described. Trimming takes 6 bases from V and 8 bases from J, and the germline ends sit 19 bases apart. Sequences SEHNR (CDR1) and FQNEAQ (CDR2) are obtained from the germline V gene (reference sequence). The CDR3 holds 14 amino acids from the cysteine to the phenylalanine. Only the CDR3 part of the read is kept: 42 bases, read in frame from the first base.

The specimen was PBMCs, collected around atezolizumab (anti-PD-L1) treatment. This chain is built from TRBV7-9 and TRBJ1-2, with no confidently assigned D gene. This clonotype was obtained from a man between 65 and 85 years old with urothelial cancer. CDR3 reads: CASRATQDGVGYTF. The DNA sequence is given as TGTGCCAGCAGAGCCACACAAGACGGGGTAGGCTACACCTTC. When the CDR3 is completed using the reference TRBV7-9 and TRBJ1-2 genes on either side, the full variable domain is DTGVSQNPRHKITKRGQNVTFRCDPISEHNRLYWYRQTLGQGPEFLTYFQNEAQLEKSRLLSDRFSAERPKGSFSTLEIQRTEQGDSAMYLCASRATQDGVGYTFGSGTRLTVV.